The 9 T cell receptor beta chains given below trace back to one sample, sequenced in a study of metastatic and nonmetastatic thyroid tumors (dated by TCRdb to 2018 to 2020). No treatment had been received by any patient before thyroid surgery. Libraries were built with PCR. The sequencer was an Illumina HiSeq 4000. In TCRdb, the public reads were trimmed at Q25 with fastp and aligned with MiXCR, with productive beta chains retained. Within this sample are fewer than 45,000 clones, with 13% of them counted one time only. The ten largest account for approximately 9.5% of the sample. Sequencing used blood. The receptors derive from a female donor with papillary thyroid cancer or a benign thyroid nodule (not recorded which). Some clones in this sample may be carry-over from other donors' samples.

There are many counts of this clone. The V call is TRBV7-9, the J call TRBJ2-1, with 8 bases aligning to TRBD2. V dropped 2 bases and J dropped 7; count of bases not matched to a gene: 4. Germline V gene data show CDR1 as SEHNR and CDR2 as FQNEAQ (reference sequence). The CDR3 length is 14 residues. The CDR3 DNA reads as TGTGCCAGCAGCTTACTCGCTAGCGGGAATGAGCAGTTCTTC. As protein: CASSLLASGNEQFF.

In its sample, this clone was seen a few times. This chain joins TRBV6-1 and TRBJ2-3; D not resolved. The CDR3 loop spans 14 amino acids. Per germline, CDR1 MNHNS and CDR2 SASEGT. V was cut by 10 bases and J by 0 bases, with 14 bases left in between. The CDR3 spells CAIRRLTSTDTQYF. In DNA form, the CDR3 reads TGTGCCATCCGGAGACTTACTAGCACAGATACGCAGTATTTT.

The rearrangement uses TRBV20-1 and TRBJ2-3, with D perhaps TRBD2 (6 bases). The germline V gene encodes CDR1 DFQATT and CDR2 SNEGSKA (reference sequence). CDR3 size: 14 residues. The V and J ends lost 1 base and 5 bases respectively, with 13 bases between them. As DNA, the CDR3 is TGCAGTGCTAGAGCGGGAGAAGCTGTAGATACGCAGTATTTT. As protein: CSARAGEAVDTQYF.

This clone was seen at least ten times. V usage is TRBV28 and J usage is TRBJ1-2; D gene ambiguous. This CDR3 has 13 amino acids. Germline lookup yields CDR1 MDHEN and CDR2 SYDVKM. V was trimmed by 3 bases and J by 1 base, leaving 6 bases between them. The CDR3 is CASSLLDNYGYTF. The CDR3 nucleotides read TGTGCCAGCAGTTTGTTGGATAACTATGGCTACACCTTC.

This clone was detected many times. This chain joins TRBV5-1 and TRBJ2-1; D could derive from TRBD1 or TRBD2 (6 bases each). Looked up from germline, CDR1 is SGHRS and CDR2 is YFSETQ. Trimming stripped 2 bases from V and 6 bases from J, with 9 bases between. CDR3 length: 13 amino acids. For the CDR3, the DNA is TGCGCCAGCAGCTTCGGAGGGGGCAATGAGCAGTTCTTC. Its translation: CASSFGGGNEQFF.

This clone was recorded at least ten times. The gene calls are TRBV20-1 and TRBJ2-3; D perhaps matches TRBD1 (6 bases). This CDR3 spans 14 amino acids. The germline gives CDR1 DFQATT, CDR2 SNEGSKA (reference sequence). V shed 3 bases and J shed 1 base, with 11 bases lying between them. Here the CDR3 DNA reads TGCAGTGCTAGCCTCAGGGGAGGCACAGATACGCAGTATTTT. Translating it yields CSASLRGGTDTQYF.

The V call is TRBV27, the J call TRBJ2-1, with TRBD2 identical over 14 bases. The ends lost 5 bases at V and 7 bases at J; junction bases unmatched: 4. The CDR3 sequence is 15 residues long. Germline values: CDR1 MNHEY, CDR2 SMNVEV (reference sequence). CDR3 nucleotide sequence: TGTGCCAGCAGTCGACGACTAGCGGGGGGGAATGAGCAGTTCTTC. Its translation: CASSRRLAGGNEQFF.

As concerns this clone: This may arise from a read error, as a much more abundant clone is one base away. This specimen includes other DNA sequences encoding the same CDR3. The V and J genes are TRBV2 and TRBJ2-1; 9 bases line up with TRBD2. CDR3 length equals 17 residues. Germline CDR1 is SNHLY and CDR2 is FYNNEI. The CDR3 loop reads CASSVEREESSYNEQFF. CDR3 coding DNA: TGTGCCAGTAGTGTAGAGCGGGAGGAAAGCTCCTACAATGAGCAGTTCTTC.

This clone was detected a few times. The chain is built from TRBV28 and TRBJ1-1; D call uncertain. The CDR3 has 14 residues. V lost 6 bases and J 3 bases, leaving 14 bases between the germline ends. Germline V gene lookup returns CDR1 MDHEN and CDR2 SYDVKM. CDR3 coding DNA: TGTGCCAGCAGCCCTGGGTGTATGGACACTGAAGCTTTCTTT. The encoded protein is CASSPGCMDTEAFF.